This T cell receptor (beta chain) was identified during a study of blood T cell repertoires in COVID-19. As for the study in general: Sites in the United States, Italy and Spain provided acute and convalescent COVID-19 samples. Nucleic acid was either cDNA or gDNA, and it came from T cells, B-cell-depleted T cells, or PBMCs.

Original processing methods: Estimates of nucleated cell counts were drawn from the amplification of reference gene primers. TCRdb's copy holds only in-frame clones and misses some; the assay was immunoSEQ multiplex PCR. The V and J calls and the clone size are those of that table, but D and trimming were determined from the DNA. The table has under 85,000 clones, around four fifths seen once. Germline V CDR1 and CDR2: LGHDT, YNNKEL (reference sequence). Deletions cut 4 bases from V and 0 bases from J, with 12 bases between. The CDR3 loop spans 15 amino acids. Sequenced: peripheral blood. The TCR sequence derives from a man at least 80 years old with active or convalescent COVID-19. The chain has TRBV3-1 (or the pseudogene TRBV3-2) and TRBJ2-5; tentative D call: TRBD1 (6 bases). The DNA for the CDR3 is TGTGCCAGCAGCCCCCCCGGACAGTACCAAGAGACCCAGTACTTC. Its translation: CASSPPGQYQETQYF.